Below, 30 T cell receptor beta chains from the same sample are listed, as sequenced in a study of blood T cell repertoires in COVID-19. Generated by immunoSEQ multiplex PCR, the TCRdb table keeps only in-frame clones and is missing some. The sample yields nearly 200,000 clones, over 80% seen once. Sequencing was carried out using peripheral blood. These receptors originate from a man in his 60s with COVID-19, enrolled during active disease.

The chain links TRBV19 to TRBJ2-4; 9 bases match TRBD1. This CDR3 has 15 residues. V lost 5 bases, J lost 7 bases, and 9 bases stayed unmatched. Per germline, CDR1 LNHDA and CDR2 SQIVND (reference sequence). In DNA form, the CDR3 reads TGTGCCAGTAGTGTCTCGGACAGGGGACCTAACATTCAGTACTTC. It translates to CASSVSDRGPNIQYF.

This clone was seen only once. The chain uses TRBV5-4 and TRBJ2-2; the D gene is possibly TRBD1 (5 bases). The V and J ends lost 4 bases and 0 bases respectively, with 13 bases between them. Germline values: CDR1 SGHNT, CDR2 YYREEE (reference sequence). The CDR3 runs to 16 residues. The CDR3 sequence is CASSLFWGANTGELFF. The CDR3 nucleotides are TGTGCCAGCAGCCTATTTTGGGGCGCGAACACCGGGGAGCTGTTTTTT.

The chain uses TRBV10-1 and TRBJ1-1, with 9 bases identical to TRBD1. There are 14 residues in the CDR3. Trimming took 2 bases from V and 4 from J; bases not matched to a gene: 2. The V gene's germline CDR1 is WNHNN and CDR2 SYGVQD (reference sequence). CDR3 amino acids: CASSEGQGITEAFF. CDR3 sequence (DNA): TGCGCCAGCAGTGAGGGACAGGGGATCACTGAAGCTTTCTTT.

The V gene is TRBV5-4, the J gene TRBJ1-4; D might be TRBD1 (6 bases). Germline V gene sequence: CDR1 SGHNT, CDR2 YYREEE (reference sequence). The CDR3 extends over 14 amino acids. Trimming removed 9 bases at V and 0 bases at J, with 12 bases between. The CDR3 is CATSGEATNEKLFF. The CDR3 DNA follows: TGTGCCACCTCAGGGGAAGCAACTAATGAAAAACTGTTTTTT.

The chain recombines TRBV30 with TRBJ1-5; unclear D gene. The CDR3 length is 12 residues. Trimming removed 2 bases from V and 9 bases from J, with 11 bases in between. In germline, CDR1 is GTSNPN, CDR2 SVGIG (reference sequence). In nucleotides, the CDR3 is TGTGCCTGGAGTCCTTCAGCGGGGCCCCAGCATTTT. Its protein product is CAWSPSAGPQHF.

The chain recombines TRBV7-9 with TRBJ1-2; D might be TRBD1 (5 bases). Germline assignment: CDR1 SEHNR and CDR2 FQNEAQ (reference sequence). The CDR3 has 16 residues. V was clipped by 1 base and J by 1 base, with 13 bases between them. The CDR3, as DNA: TGTGCCAGCAGCTTAGGGGGACTATCGCTTAACTATGGCTACACCTTC. Its translation is CASSLGGLSLNYGYTF.

The chain carries TRBV5-4 and TRBJ1-6; 9 bases align to TRBD1. The CDR3 has 19 amino acids. CDR1 and CDR2 (germline): SGHNT, YYREEE (reference sequence). Trimming removed 4 bases from V and 0 bases from J; junction bases left unmatched: 11. CDR3 nucleotides: TGTGCCAGCAGCCTATACAGGGGGCCCACGAGCTCCTATAATTCACCCCTCCACTTT. This codes for CASSLYRGPTSSYNSPLHF.

V is TRBV30 and J is TRBJ2-7, with 7 positions matching TRBD1. The germline V gene has CDR1 GTSNPN and CDR2 SVGIG (reference sequence). The CDR3 contains 14 residues. V lost 4 bases and J lost 7; bases outside the gene matches: 13. CDR3 nucleotide sequence: TGTGCCTGGACGAGGGGGCAAGTGACAGAAGAGCAGTACTTC. Amino acids: CAWTRGQVTEEQYF. Variable domain in full (rest from reference TRBV30 and TRBJ2-7): SQTIHQWPATLVQPVGSPLSLECTVEGTSNPNLYWYRQAAGRGLQLLFYSVGIGQISSEVPQNLSASRPQDRQFILSSKKLLLSDSGFYLCAWTRGQVTEEQYFGPGTRLTVT.

The rearrangement joins TRBV10-3 to TRBJ1-1; 7 nucleotides match TRBD1. Germline V lookup: CDR1 ENHRY, CDR2 SYGVKD. The CDR3 sequence is 12 residues long. V gave up 10 bases and J gave up 11 bases; unmatched junction bases: 13. The CDR3 nucleotides are TGTGCCACCGGACAGGTTCGAATGGGGGCTTTCTTT. Its translation is CATGQVRMGAFF.

The V gene is TRBV5-6, the J gene TRBJ1-2; TRBD1 matches at 7 bases. Germline CDR1 SGHDT, CDR2 YYEEEE. The trim removed 1 base at V and 2 bases at J, leaving 5 bases unmatched. The CDR3 consists of 15 residues. CDR3 region: CASSLRQGWNYGYTF. The CDR3 DNA follows: TGTGCCAGCAGCTTGCGACAGGGATGGAACTATGGCTACACCTTC.

Turning to this clone: The sample carries other DNA sequences with the same CDR3. The chain links TRBV6-5 to TRBJ1-2, with 8 bases lining up with TRBD1. This CDR3 is 14 amino acids long. CDR1 MNHEY and CDR2 SVGAGI come from the germline V gene. V shed 6 bases, J shed 2 bases, and the junction held 5 bases outside the gene matches. CDR3: CASSYDRGNYGYTF. For the CDR3, the DNA is TGTGCCAGCAGCTACGACAGGGGCAACTATGGCTACACCTTC.

The chain uses TRBV6-2 or TRBV6-3 and TRBJ1-1; 8 positions agree with TRBD1. In germline, CDR1 is MNHEY, CDR2 SVGEGT. Losses at the gene ends were 5 bases for V and 1 base for J; bases not matched to a gene: 3. The CDR3 covers 14 residues. The CDR3 is CASSTGTGNTEAFF. The CDR3 DNA is TGTGCCAGCAGTACGGGGACAGGGAACACTGAAGCTTTCTTT.

V usage is TRBV18 and J usage is TRBJ2-7, with 7 bases matching TRBD1. J lost 5 bases, V lost 2 bases, and 3 bases had no gene match. From germline, CDR1 is KGHSH and CDR2 LQKENI. The CDR3 runs 13 residues. The CDR3, as DNA: TGTGCCAGCTCACCAATAGGGACAGACGAGCAGTACTTC. Amino acid sequence: CASSPIGTDEQYF.

This clone has just a few counts. The identical CDR3 is also encoded by other nucleotide sequences in the sample. The chain employs TRBV18 and TRBJ1-1; maybe TRBD1 (5 bases). V was pared by 2 bases and J by 1 base, with 11 bases between. The CDR3 is 15 residues long. The germline V gene encodes CDR1 KGHSH and CDR2 LQKENI. CDR3: CASSPAWGRNTEAFF. The CDR3, as DNA: TGTGCCAGCTCACCAGCCTGGGGCCGGAACACTGAAGCTTTCTTT. The entire variable domain, with the rest obtained from reference TRBV18 and TRBJ1-1, is as follows: NAGVMQNPRHLVRRRGQEARLRCSPMKGHSHVYWYRQLPEEGLKFMVYLQKENIIDESGMPKERFSAEFPKEGPSILRIQQVVRGDSAAYFCASSPAWGRNTEAFFGQGTRLTVV.

This sequence joins TRBV6-5 and TRBJ1-1, with 9 bases that match TRBD1. Germline trimming cut 4 bases from V and 2 bases from J; bases unmatched to any gene: 8. This CDR3 contains 16 residues. CDR1 and CDR2 from the germline V gene are MNHEY and SVGAGI. The CDR3 loop reads CASSSDRGRGNTEAFF. In DNA form, the CDR3 reads TGTGCCAGCAGTTCGGACAGGGGCCGAGGTAACACTGAAGCTTTCTTT.

V is TRBV15 and J is TRBJ1-4; perhaps TRBD1 as D (6 bases). The CDR3 contains 16 residues. CDR1 is LNHNV and CDR2 is YYDKDF in the germline V gene (reference sequence). The V end was cut by 0 bases, the J end by 0 bases, with 8 bases between. This CDR3 reads CATSREGTTTNEKLFF. As DNA, the CDR3 is TGTGCCACCAGCAGAGAAGGGACAACAACTAATGAAAAACTGTTTTTT.

Note on this clone: This sample includes further DNA sequences coding for the same CDR3. V gene TRBV28 combines with J gene TRBJ2-7; the match to TRBD1 covers 8 bases. The CDR3 has 15 residues. J gave up 4 bases and V 6 bases, and 11 bases lay outside the gene matches. CDR1 and CDR2 from the germline V gene are MDHEN and SYDVKM. CDR3 region: CASRRDRGFSYEQYF. The CDR3, as DNA: TGTGCCAGCAGGCGCGACAGGGGTTTCTCTTACGAGCAGTACTTC.

This clone came up once. The chain couples TRBV30 to TRBJ1-5; no firm D call. The CDR3 totals 14 residues. Germline V lookup: CDR1 GTSNPN, CDR2 SVGIG (reference sequence). The V end lost 0 bases, the J end lost 3 bases, and 9 bases lay between the germline ends. The CDR3 DNA reads as TGTGCCTGGAGTGTACCGGGGTTCAATCAGCCCCAGCATTTT. Its translation: CAWSVPGFNQPQHF.

This chain links TRBV7-9 with TRBJ1-1, with unresolved D. Trimming stripped 5 bases from V and 10 bases from J, with 11 bases between. Germline CDR1 is SEHNR and CDR2 is FQNEAQ (reference sequence). The CDR3 is 11 amino acids. CDR3 coding DNA: TGTGCCAGCAGCCCGGCCAGAGGAGCTTTCTTT. It codes for CASSPARGAFF.

The chain carries TRBV10-3 and TRBJ1-5; maybe TRBD1 (5 bases). The V gene lost 3 bases and the J gene lost 2 bases, with 14 bases spanning the gap. The CDR3 sequence is 16 residues long. Germline V gene sequence: CDR1 ENHRY, CDR2 SYGVKD. CDR3 amino acids: CAISDQGGGGNQPQHF. CDR3 bases: TGTGCCATCAGTGATCAGGGTGGCGGAGGCAATCAGCCCCAGCATTTT.

The V call is TRBV30, the J call TRBJ2-2; 10 nucleotides match TRBD2. Trimming removed 4 bases from V and 2 bases from J; junction bases left unmatched: 7. Germline CDR1 is GTSNPN and CDR2 is SVGIG (reference sequence). The CDR3 has 16 amino acids. The CDR3 is CAWTGSGRSNTGELFF. As DNA, the CDR3 is TGTGCCTGGACCGGTAGCGGGAGGTCTAACACCGGGGAGCTGTTTTTT.

V usage is TRBV6-5 and J usage is TRBJ2-2; TRBD2 matches at 12 bases. The length of the CDR3 is 15 residues. V was pared by 11 bases and J by 4 bases, with 8 bases of the junction left unmatched. CDR1 is MNHEY and CDR2 is SVGAGI in the germline V gene. CDR3: CAGASGRARTGELFF. CDR3 nucleotide sequence: TGTGCCGGAGCTAGCGGGAGGGCCCGCACCGGGGAGCTGTTTTTT.

The rearrangement links TRBV27 to TRBJ1-1; a possible D gene is TRBD1 (5 bases). The CDR3 sequence is 17 residues long. From germline, CDR1 is MNHEY and CDR2 SMNVEV (reference sequence). The V gene lost 3 bases and the J gene lost 0 bases, with 17 bases spanning the gap. The DNA of the CDR3 is TGTGCCAGCAGTTTGGGGGGGTTGAGGAACTTGAACACTGAAGCTTTCTTT. Residues: CASSLGGLRNLNTEAFF.

The chain employs TRBV10-3 and TRBJ2-1; perhaps TRBD2 as D (5 bases). CDR1 ENHRY and CDR2 SYGVKD come from the germline V gene. The V and J ends lost 3 bases and 13 bases respectively, with 13 bases between them. The CDR3 totals 12 residues. CDR3 sequence reads: CAISEQAELQFF. DNA of the CDR3: TGTGCCATCAGTGAACAAGCGGAGCTACAGTTCTTC.

This chain uses TRBV5-8 with TRBJ1-5; 9 bases line up with TRBD1. The CDR3 runs 18 residues. Per germline, CDR1 SGHTS and CDR2 YDEGEE. V lost 3 bases to trimming and J lost 0 bases; unmatched junction nucleotides: 10. In DNA, the CDR3 is TGTGCCAGCAGCTCACCGACAGGGGGTCGATATAGCAATCAGCCCCAGCATTTT. It codes for CASSSPTGGRYSNQPQHF.

The CDR3 here is CASSFLVYEQYF. The CDR3 region has the DNA TGTGCCAGCAGTTTTCTCGTCTACGAGCAGTACTTC. The chain combines TRBV12-3 or TRBV12-4 with TRBJ2-7; D is unresolved. Trimming took 3 bases from V and 3 from J, leaving 6 bases between them. The CDR3 totals 12 residues.

A remark on this clone: One end of the junction fails to match germline, which may point to a read error. The chain uses TRBV12-3 or TRBV12-4 and TRBJ2-2; D might be TRBD1 (5 bases). This CDR3 has 13 amino acids. The CDR3 coding sequence is TGTGCCAGCAGCTTAGCAAGGGGCCGGGAGCTGTTTTTT. This sequence encodes CASSLARGRELFF.

The chain carries TRBV6-1 and TRBJ1-5, with TRBD1 matching 10 bases. Per germline, CDR1 MNHNS and CDR2 SASEGT. The CDR3 consists of 17 residues. V lost 1 base and J lost 7; bases outside the gene matches: 10. The CDR3 region is CASSEVGTGASGQPQHF. CDR3 nucleotide sequence: TGTGCCAGCAGTGAAGTAGGGACAGGGGCCTCCGGGCAGCCCCAGCATTTT.

J is TRBJ2-2 and V is TRBV7-2; TRBD2 matches at 8 bases. This CDR3 contains 17 residues. The germline V gene encodes CDR1 SGHTA and CDR2 FQGNSA. The junction had 10 bases not matched to a gene; V was cut back by 3 bases and J by 4 bases. In DNA form, the CDR3 reads TGTGCCAGCAGCTTTGTGAGACCAACTAGCGGCACCGGGGAGCTGTTTTTT. This translates into CASSFVRPTSGTGELFF.

The chain is built from TRBV12-3 or TRBV12-4 and TRBJ2-7; D gene unclear. Trimming took off 2 bases at V and 2 bases at J, with 7 bases between the two ends. The CDR3 extends over 13 amino acids. CDR3 sequence: CASSLHRAYEQYF. As DNA, the CDR3 is TGTGCCAGCAGTTTACACCGAGCCTACGAGCAGTACTTC.